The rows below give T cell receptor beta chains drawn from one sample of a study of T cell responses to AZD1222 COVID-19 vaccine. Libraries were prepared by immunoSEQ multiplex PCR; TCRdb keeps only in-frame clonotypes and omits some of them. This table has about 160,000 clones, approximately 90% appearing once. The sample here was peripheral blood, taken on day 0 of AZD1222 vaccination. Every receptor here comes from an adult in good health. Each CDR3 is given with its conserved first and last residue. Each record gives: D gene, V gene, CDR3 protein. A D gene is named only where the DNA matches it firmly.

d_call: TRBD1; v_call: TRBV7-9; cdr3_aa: CASTSQGSFGYTF
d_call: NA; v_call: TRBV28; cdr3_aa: CASSLEGVSSYNEQFF
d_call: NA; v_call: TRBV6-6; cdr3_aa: CASFQGTDTQYF
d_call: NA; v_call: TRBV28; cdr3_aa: CASSPTDYEQYF
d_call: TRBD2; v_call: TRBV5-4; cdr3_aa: CASSRGLGEDEQYF
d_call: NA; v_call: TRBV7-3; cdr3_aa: CASSLSQVPGQQFF
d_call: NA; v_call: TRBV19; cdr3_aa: CASSIRTSLVTEFNEKLFF
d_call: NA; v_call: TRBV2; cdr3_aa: CASSLGEYSGNTIYF
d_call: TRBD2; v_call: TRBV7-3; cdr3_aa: CASSRVAGGSTDTQYF
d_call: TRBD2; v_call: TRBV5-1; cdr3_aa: CASSLALADYEQYF
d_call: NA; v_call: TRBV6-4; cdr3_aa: CASSVERNTGELFF